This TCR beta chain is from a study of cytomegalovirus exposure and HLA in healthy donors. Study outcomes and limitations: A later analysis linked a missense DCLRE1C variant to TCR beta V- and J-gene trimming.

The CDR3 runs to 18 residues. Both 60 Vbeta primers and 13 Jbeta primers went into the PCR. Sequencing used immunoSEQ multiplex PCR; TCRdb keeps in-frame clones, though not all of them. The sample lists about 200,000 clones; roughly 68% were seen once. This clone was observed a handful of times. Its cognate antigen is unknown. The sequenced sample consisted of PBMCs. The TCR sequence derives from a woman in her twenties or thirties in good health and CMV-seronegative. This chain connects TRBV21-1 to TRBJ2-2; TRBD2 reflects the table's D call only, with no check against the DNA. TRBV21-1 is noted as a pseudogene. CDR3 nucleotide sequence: TGTGCCAGCAGCAGACCGGAGGGTTCAGGGCCCGACACCGGGGAGCTGTTTTTT. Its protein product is CASSRPEGSGPDTGELFF.